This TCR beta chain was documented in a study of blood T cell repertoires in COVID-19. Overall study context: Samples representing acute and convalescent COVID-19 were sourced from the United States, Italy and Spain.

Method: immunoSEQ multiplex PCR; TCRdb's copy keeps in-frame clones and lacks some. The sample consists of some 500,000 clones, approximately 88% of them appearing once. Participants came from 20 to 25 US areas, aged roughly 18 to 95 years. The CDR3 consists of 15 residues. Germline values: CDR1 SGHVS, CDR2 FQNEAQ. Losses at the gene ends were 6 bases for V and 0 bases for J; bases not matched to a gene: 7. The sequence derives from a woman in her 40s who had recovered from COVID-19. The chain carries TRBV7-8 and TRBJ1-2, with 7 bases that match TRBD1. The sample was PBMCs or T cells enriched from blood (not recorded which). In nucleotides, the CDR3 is TGTGCCAGCAGTTCTGAGGGGGCGACTAACTATGGCTACACCTTC. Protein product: CASSSEGATNYGYTF.